The present T cell receptor beta chain was sequenced within a study of blood T cell repertoires in COVID-19 (dated by TCRdb to 2018 to 2020). For context, the study as a whole: Samples covering the acute and convalescent phases of COVID-19 were provided by collaborators in the United States, Italy and Spain. The material from the prospective study consisted of cDNA or gDNA derived from T cells, B-cell-depleted T cells, or PBMCs. Deeply sampled blood TCRbeta repertoires from subjects exposed to, actively infected with, or recovered from COVID-19 were included in the dataset. A freely available public database, intended as a resource for researchers studying the immune response to SARS-CoV-2, is where the repertoires were released. The samples were drawn from two sources: the first 160 participants of the ongoing ImmuneRACE study, and approximately 1,300 subjects contributed by 6 global collaborators. Sample metadata almost always included a de-identified subject ID, COVID-19 status, age in years and sex. HLA class I and class II types, where available, came from metadata supplied by the sample provider rather than from assay-based typing. Results and caveats for the whole study, not just this receptor: How much clinical and demographic metadata was included differed by source and by participant, and the metadata was provided uncurated.

Of note for this clone: The antigen it recognizes is unknown. No base quality values were provided; no much bigger clone lies one nucleotide off.

TCRbeta CDR3 regions were amplified from genomic DNA using the immunoSEQ Assay, a bias-controlled multiplex PCR. The published analysis was carried out like this. The number of nucleated cells in each sample was estimated from the amplification of reference gene primers within the assay. Sequence reads were collapsed and filtered to measure the absolute abundance of every unique TCRbeta CDR3 rearrangement. For each sample, productive Simpson clonality was calculated as the square root of Simpson's diversity index over productive rearrangements. TCRdb holds this immuneACCESS table with in-frame rearrangements only. Some clones are missing; in checked studies, unresolved V genes explain under half, and the rest has no known cause. V and J calls and clone size are copied from that table; D and trimming were computed from the DNA. The sample yields about 230,000 clones; 80% to 90% were counted once. The top ten constitute 7.5% of the sample.

One collaborating source in Seattle enrolled patients while the patients were actively infected and followed the patients over time throughout the course of disease. Whole blood was collected in K2EDTA tubes by collaborating institutions according to the institutions' own protocols. For TCRbeta analysis, collaborators shipped samples as frozen whole blood, isolated PBMCs, or DNA extracted from either of those sample types. Based on the germline V gene, the CDR1 and CDR2 sequences are SGHRS and YFSETQ. Germline trimming: 0 bases from V, 6 bases from J; junction bases outside gene matches: 5. The CDR3 goes from the cysteine to the phenylalanine over 15 residues. The CDR3 DNA has 45 bases and is translated from base 1.

The chain is assembled from TRBV5-1 and TRBJ1-1, and TRBD1 aligns with 10 junction nucleotides. This receptor was identified in a woman of 80 years or more with COVID-19, enrolled during active disease. The sequencing input was peripheral blood. The CDR3 here reads CASSLVGDRGAEAFF. The DNA reads TGCGCCAGCAGCTTGGTTGGGGACAGGGGCGCTGAAGCTTTCTTT.